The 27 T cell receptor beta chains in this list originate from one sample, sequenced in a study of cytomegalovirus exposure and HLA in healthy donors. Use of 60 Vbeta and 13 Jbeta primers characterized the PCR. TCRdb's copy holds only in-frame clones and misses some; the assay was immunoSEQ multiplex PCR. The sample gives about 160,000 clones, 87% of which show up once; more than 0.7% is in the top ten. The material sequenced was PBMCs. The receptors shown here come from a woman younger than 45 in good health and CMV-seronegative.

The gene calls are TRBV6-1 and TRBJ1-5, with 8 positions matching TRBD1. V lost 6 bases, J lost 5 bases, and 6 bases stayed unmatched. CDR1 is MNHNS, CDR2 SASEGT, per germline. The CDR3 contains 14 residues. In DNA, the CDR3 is TGTGCCAGCAGGGGTTCGGACAGGGATCAGCCCCAGCATTTT. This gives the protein CASRGSDRDQPQHF.

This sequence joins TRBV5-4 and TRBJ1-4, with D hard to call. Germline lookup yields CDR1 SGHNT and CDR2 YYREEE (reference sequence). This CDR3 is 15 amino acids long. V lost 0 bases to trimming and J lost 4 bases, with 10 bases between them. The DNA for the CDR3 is TGTGCCAGCAGCTTGGAGGCAGGCGTTAATGAAAAACTGTTTTTT. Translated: CASSLEAGVNEKLFF. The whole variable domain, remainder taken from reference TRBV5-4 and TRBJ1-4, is ETGVTQSPTHLIKTRGQQVTLRCSSQSGHNTVSWYQQALGQGPQFIFQYYREEENGRGNFPPRFSGLQFPNYSSELNVNALELDDSALYLCASSLEAGVNEKLFFGSGTQLSVL.

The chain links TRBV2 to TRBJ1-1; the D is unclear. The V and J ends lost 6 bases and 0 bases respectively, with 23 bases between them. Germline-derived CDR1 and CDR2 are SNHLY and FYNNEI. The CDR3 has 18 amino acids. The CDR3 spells CASRPPGSGLAMNTEAFF. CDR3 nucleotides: TGTGCCAGCAGGCCGCCGGGGTCCGGTTTGGCGATGAACACTGAAGCTTTCTTT.

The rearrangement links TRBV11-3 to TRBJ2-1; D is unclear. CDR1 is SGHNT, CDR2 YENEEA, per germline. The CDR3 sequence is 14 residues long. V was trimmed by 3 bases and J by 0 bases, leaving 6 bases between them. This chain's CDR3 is CASSFSSSYNEQFF. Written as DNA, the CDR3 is TGTGCCAGCAGCTTTTCGAGCTCCTACAATGAGCAGTTCTTC.

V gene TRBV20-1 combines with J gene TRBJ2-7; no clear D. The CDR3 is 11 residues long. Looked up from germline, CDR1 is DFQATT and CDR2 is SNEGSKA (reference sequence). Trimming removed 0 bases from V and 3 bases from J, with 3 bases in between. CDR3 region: CSAREYYEQYF. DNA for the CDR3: TGCAGTGCTAGAGAATACTACGAGCAGTACTTC.

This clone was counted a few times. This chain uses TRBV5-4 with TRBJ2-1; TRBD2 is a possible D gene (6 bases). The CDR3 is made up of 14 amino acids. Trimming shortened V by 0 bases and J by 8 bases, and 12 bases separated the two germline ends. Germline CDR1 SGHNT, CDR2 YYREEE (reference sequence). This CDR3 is CASSLAQGGYEQFF. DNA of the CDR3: TGTGCCAGCAGCTTGGCGCAGGGAGGTTATGAGCAGTTCTTC.

CDR3 loop: CASSQGGQGPLNQPQHF. CDR3 sequence (DNA): TGCGCCAGCAGCCAAGGCGGGCAGGGGCCCCTCAATCAGCCCCAGCATTTT. The chain is built from TRBV4-1 and TRBJ1-5; D may be TRBD1 (6 bases). Trimming cost V 1 base and J 3 bases, with 16 bases left between them. Per the germline V gene, CDR1 is MGHRA and CDR2 is YSYEKL. This CDR3 has 17 residues.

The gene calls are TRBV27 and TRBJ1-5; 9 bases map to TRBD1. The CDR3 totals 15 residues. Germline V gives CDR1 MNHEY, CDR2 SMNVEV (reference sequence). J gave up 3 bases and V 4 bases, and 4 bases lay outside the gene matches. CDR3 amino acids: CASSSDRGANQPQHF. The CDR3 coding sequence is TGTGCCAGCAGTTCGGACAGGGGAGCCAATCAGCCCCAGCATTTT.

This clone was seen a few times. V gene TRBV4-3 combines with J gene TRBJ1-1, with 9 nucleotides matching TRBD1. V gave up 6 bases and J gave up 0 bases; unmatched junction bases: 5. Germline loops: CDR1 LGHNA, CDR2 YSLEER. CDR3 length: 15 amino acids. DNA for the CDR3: TGCGCCAGCAGTTGGACAGGGGCCATGAACACTGAAGCTTTCTTT. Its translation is CASSWTGAMNTEAFF.

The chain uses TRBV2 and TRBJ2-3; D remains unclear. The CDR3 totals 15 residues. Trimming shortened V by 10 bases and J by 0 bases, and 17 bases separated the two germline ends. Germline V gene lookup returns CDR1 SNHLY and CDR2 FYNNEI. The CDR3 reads CATMLGSFSTDTQYF. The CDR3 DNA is TGTGCCACAATGCTCGGGTCCTTTAGCACAGATACGCAGTATTTT. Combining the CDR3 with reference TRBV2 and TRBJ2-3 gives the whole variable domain EPEVTQTPSHQVTQMGQEVILRCVPISNHLYFYWYRQILGQKVEFLVSFYNNEISEKSEIFDDQFSVERPDGSNFTLKIRSTKLEDSAMYFCATMLGSFSTDTQYFGPGTRLTVL.

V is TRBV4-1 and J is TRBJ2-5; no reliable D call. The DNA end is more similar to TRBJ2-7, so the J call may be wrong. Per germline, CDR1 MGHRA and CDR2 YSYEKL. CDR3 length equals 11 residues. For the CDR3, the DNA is TGCGCCAGCAGCGATAACTACGAGCAGTACTTC. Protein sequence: CASSDNYEQYF.

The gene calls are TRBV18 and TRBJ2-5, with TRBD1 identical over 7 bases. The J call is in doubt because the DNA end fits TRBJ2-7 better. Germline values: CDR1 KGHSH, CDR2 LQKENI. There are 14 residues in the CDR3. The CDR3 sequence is CASSTLTGLYEQYF. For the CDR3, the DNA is TGTGCCAGCTCAACTTTGACAGGGCTTTACGAGCAGTACTTC.

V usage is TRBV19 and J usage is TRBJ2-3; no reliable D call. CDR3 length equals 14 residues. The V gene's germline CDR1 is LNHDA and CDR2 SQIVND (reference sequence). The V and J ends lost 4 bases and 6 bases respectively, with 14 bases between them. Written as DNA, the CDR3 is TGTGCCAGTAGTAAGACTGGTGGTTTGGATACGCAGTATTTT. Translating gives CASSKTGGLDTQYF. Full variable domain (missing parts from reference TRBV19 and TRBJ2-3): DGGITQSPKYLFRKEGQNVTLSCEQNLNHDAMYWYRQDPGQGLRLIYYSQIVNDFQKGDIAEGYSVSREKKESFPLTVTSAQKNPTAFYLCASSKTGGLDTQYFGPGTRLTVL.

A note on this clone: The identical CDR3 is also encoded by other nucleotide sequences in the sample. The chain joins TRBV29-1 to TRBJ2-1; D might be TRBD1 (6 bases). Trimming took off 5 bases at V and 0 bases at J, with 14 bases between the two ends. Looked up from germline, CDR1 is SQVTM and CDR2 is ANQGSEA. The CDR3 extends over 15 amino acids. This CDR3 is CSVRGHTSSYNEQFF. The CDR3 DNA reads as TGCAGCGTTAGGGGACACACGAGCTCCTACAATGAGCAGTTCTTC.

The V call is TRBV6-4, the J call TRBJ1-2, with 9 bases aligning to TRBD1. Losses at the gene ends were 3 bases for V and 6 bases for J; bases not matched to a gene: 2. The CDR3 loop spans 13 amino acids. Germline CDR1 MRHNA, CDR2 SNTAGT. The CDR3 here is CASSEGTGNGYTF. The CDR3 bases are TGTGCCAGCAGTGAAGGGACAGGGAATGGCTACACCTTC.

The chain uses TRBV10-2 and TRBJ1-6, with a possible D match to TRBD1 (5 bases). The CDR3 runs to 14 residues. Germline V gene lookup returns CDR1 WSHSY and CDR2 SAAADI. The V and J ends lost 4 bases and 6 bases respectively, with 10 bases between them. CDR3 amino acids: CASSVAGRNSPLHF. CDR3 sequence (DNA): TGCGCCAGCAGTGTGGCAGGGCGTAATTCACCCCTCCACTTT.

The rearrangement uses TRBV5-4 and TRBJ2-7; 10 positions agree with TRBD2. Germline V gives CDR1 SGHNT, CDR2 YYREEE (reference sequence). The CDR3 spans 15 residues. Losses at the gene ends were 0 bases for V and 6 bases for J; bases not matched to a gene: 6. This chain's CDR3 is CASSLETSGRREQYF. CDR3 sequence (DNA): TGTGCCAGCAGCTTGGAGACTAGCGGGCGCCGCGAGCAGTACTTC.

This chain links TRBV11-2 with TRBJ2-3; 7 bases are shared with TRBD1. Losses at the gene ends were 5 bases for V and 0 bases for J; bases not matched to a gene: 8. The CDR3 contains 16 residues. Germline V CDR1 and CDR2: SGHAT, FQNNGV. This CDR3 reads CASSNRQGGSTDTQYF. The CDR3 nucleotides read TGTGCCAGCAGCAACCGACAGGGTGGGAGCACAGATACGCAGTATTTT. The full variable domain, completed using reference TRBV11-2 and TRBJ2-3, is EAGVAQSPRYKIIEKRQSVAFWCNPISGHATLYWYQQILGQGPKLLIQFQNNGVVDDSQLPKDRFSAERLKGVDSTLKIQPAKLEDSAVYLCASSNRQGGSTDTQYFGPGTRLTVL.

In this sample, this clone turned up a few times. The CDR3 spells CASSQFLSTEQPQHF. Here the CDR3 DNA reads TGCGCCAGCAGTCAATTCCTATCTACCGAGCAGCCCCAGCATTTT. This chain connects TRBV23-1 to TRBJ1-5; no definite D call. TRBV23-1 has ORF status, its function being uncertain. There are 15 residues in the CDR3. Trimming left V 1 base short and J 7 bases short, with 14 bases between.

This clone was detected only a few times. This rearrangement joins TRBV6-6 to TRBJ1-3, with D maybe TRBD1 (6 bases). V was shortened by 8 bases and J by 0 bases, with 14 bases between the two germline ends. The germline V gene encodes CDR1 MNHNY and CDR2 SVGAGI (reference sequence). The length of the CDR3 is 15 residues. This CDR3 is CASDGQGISGNTIYF. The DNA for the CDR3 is TGTGCCAGCGATGGTCAGGGGATCTCTGGAAACACCATATATTTT.

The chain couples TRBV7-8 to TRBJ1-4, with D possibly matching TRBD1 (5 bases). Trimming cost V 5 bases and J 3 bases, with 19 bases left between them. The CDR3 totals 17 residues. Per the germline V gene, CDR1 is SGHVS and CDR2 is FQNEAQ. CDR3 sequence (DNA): TGTGCCAGCAGCCCTAGGGGCTGGAGGGGATCTAATGAAAAACTGTTTTTT. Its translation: CASSPRGWRGSNEKLFF.

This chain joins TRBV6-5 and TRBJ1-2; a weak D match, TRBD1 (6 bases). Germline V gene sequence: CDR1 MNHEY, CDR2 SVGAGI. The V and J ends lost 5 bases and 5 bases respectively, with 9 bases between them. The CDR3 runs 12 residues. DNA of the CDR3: TGTGCCAGCAGTCTCCAGGGGTATGGCTACACCTTC. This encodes CASSLQGYGYTF.

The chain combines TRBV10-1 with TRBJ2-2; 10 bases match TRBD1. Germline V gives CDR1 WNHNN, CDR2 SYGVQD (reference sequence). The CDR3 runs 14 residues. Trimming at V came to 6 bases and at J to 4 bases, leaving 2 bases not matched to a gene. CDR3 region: CASRRDRGTGELFF. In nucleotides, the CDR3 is TGCGCCAGCAGACGGGACAGGGGCACCGGGGAGCTGTTTTTT.

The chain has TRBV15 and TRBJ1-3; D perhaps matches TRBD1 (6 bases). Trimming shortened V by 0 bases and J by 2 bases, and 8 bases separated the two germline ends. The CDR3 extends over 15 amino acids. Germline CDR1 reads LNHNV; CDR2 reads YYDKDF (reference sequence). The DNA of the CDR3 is TGTGCCACCAGCAGAGATCCAGGGGCTGGAAACACCATATATTTT. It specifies CATSRDPGAGNTIYF.

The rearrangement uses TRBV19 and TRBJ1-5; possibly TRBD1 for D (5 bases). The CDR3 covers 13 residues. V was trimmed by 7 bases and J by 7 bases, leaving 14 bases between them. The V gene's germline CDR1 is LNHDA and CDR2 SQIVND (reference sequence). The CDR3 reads CASTSGIWQPQHF. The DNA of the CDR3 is TGTGCCAGTACCTCAGGGATTTGGCAGCCCCAGCATTTT. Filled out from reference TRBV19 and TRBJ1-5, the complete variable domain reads DGGITQSPKYLFRKEGQNVTLSCEQNLNHDAMYWYRQDPGQGLRLIYYSQIVNDFQKGDIAEGYSVSREKKESFPLTVTSAQKNPTAFYLCASTSGIWQPQHFGDGTRLSIL.

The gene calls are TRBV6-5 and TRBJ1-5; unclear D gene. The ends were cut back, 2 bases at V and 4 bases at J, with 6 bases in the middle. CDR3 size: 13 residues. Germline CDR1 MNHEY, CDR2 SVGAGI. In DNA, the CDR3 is TGTGCCAGCAGTTACCGGGAGAATCAGCCCCAGCATTTT. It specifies CASSYRENQPQHF.

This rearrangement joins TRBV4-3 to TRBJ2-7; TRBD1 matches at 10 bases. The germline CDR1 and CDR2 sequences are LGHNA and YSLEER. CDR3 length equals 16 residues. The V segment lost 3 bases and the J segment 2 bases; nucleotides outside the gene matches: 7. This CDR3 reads CASSHGGTGVPYEQYF. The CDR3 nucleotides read TGCGCCAGCAGCCATGGTGGGACAGGGGTCCCCTACGAGCAGTACTTC.